This TCR beta chain was observed in a study of blood T cell repertoires in COVID-19. Study details: From T cells, B-cell-depleted T cells, or PBMCs came the material, which was cDNA or gDNA.

Trimming cost V 1 base and J 0 bases, with 19 bases left between them. CDR1 is MNHNS, CDR2 SASEGT, per germline. The CDR3 totals 19 residues. TCRdb's table, derived via immunoSEQ multiplex PCR, lists solely in-frame clones and lacks some. The sample includes roughly 200,000 clones, about 83% of them seen just once. The sequence derives from a woman aged 30 to 39 who had recovered from COVID-19. The chain is built from TRBV6-1 and TRBJ1-3; D gene uncertain. The sample was PBMCs or T cells enriched from blood (not recorded which). The CDR3 is CASSEVESGRRRSGNTIYF. The CDR3 nucleotides read TGTGCCAGCAGTGAAGTTGAGAGCGGGAGGCGACGCTCTGGAAACACCATATATTTT.